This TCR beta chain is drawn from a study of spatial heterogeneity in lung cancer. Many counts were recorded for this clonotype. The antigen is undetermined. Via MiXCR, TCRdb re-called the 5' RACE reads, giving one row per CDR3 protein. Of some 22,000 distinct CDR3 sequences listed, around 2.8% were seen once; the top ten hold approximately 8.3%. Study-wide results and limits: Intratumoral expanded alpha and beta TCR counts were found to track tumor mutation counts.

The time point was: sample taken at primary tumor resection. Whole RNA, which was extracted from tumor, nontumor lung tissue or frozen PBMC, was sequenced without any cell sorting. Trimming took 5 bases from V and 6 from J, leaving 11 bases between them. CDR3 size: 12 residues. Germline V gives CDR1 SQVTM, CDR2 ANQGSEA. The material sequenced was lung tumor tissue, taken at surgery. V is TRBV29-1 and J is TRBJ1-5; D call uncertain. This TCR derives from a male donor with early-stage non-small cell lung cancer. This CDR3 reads CSVRDRGQPQHF. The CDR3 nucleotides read TGCAGCGTTAGGGATCGGGGTCAGCCCCAGCATTTT.